A single sample gave rise to the 17 T cell receptor beta chains below, sequenced in a study of response to subunit inactivated influenza vaccine. MiXCR was run by TCRdb on the RT-PCR reads, yielding one entry per CDR3 protein. The table has 650,000 to 800,000 distinct CDR3 sequences, 11% to 15% seen once; the top ten hold 5.5% to 8%. Sequencing was performed on PBMCs from blood, taken 14 to 15 days before vaccination. The receptors were gathered from a man between 50 and 59 years old who received an inactivated influenza vaccine.

This clonotype was detected many times. The rearrangement links TRBV3-1 to TRBJ2-7; 8 nucleotides match TRBD2. The CDR3 runs 15 residues. With V trimmed by 1 base and J by 2 bases, 4 bases remained unmatched. Germline CDR1 LGHDT, CDR2 YNNKEL (reference sequence). The CDR3 here is CASSQVTSGPYEQYF. Written as DNA, the CDR3 is TGTGCCAGCAGCCAAGTTACTAGCGGACCCTACGAGCAGTACTTC.

Ten or more counts support this clonotype. The chain links TRBV7-9 to TRBJ2-7, with D perhaps being TRBD1 or TRBD2 (6 bases each). Germline V gene data show CDR1 as SEHNR and CDR2 as FQNEAQ (reference sequence). The V end was cut by 5 bases, the J end by 2 bases, with 13 bases between. This CDR3 comprises 14 residues. Here the CDR3 reads CASSLAGHTYEQYF. CDR3 in DNA: TGTGCCAGCAGCCTGGCGGGACATACCTACGAGCAGTACTTC.

In its sample, this clonotype was seen a few times. This rearrangement joins TRBV9 to TRBJ2-1; 7 bases line up with TRBD2. Germline CDR1 and CDR2: SGDLS and YYNGEE. J gave up 8 bases and V 5 bases, and 13 bases lay outside the gene matches. The CDR3 totals 15 residues. CDR3 residues: CASSRGGPDGHEQFF. The CDR3 DNA is TGTGCCAGCAGTCGGGGAGGGCCAGATGGGCATGAGCAGTTCTTC.

Only a few counts were recorded for this clonotype. The chain combines TRBV27 with TRBJ2-1; TRBD2 matches 8 bases. Losses at the gene ends were 7 bases for V and 6 bases for J; bases not matched to a gene: 14. The CDR3 loop spans 16 amino acids. Germline V gene lookup returns CDR1 MNHEY and CDR2 SMNVEV (reference sequence). The CDR3 is CASTYGGGGGSNEQFF. The DNA for the CDR3 is TGTGCCAGCACCTACGGGGGGGGCGGGGGGAGCAATGAGCAGTTCTTC.

This clonotype has just a few counts. The J gene is TRBJ2-3, the V gene TRBV10-3; 9 bases match TRBD1. Trimming removed 8 bases from V and 6 bases from J; junction bases left unmatched: 3. The V gene's germline CDR1 is ENHRY and CDR2 SYGVKD. The CDR3 sequence is 12 residues long. The CDR3 region has the DNA TGTGCCATCGGGACAGGGACTGATACGCAGTATTTT. It codes for CAIGTGTDTQYF.

This clonotype showed up just a few times. The chain uses TRBV12-3 or TRBV12-4 and TRBJ2-7; the match to TRBD1 covers 9 bases. The junction had 7 bases not matched to a gene; V was cut back by 5 bases and J by 8 bases. The length of the CDR3 is 13 residues. The CDR3 DNA reads TGTGCCAGCAGTATCCGGGACAGGGCGAAGCAGTACTTC. Translated: CASSIRDRAKQYF.

Ten or more counts support this clonotype. V and J are TRBV2 and TRBJ2-3; possibly TRBD1 for D (6 bases). Looked up from germline, CDR1 is SNHLY and CDR2 is FYNNEI. The V and J ends lost 2 bases and 2 bases respectively, with 11 bases between them. The CDR3 has 15 residues. The CDR3 bases are TGTGCCAGCAGTGAAAACAGGGCGAACACAGATACGCAGTATTTT. The encoded protein is CASSENRANTDTQYF.

The chain carries TRBV6-5 and TRBJ2-3; TRBD1 is a possible D gene (5 bases). CDR3 size: 15 residues. V gave up 2 bases and J gave up 8 bases, with 17 bases separating them. CDR1 and CDR2 (germline): MNHEY, SVGAGI. CDR3 nucleotides: TGTGCCAGCAGTTACCTGGGCAGGGCCCCAGCTACGCAGTATTTT. Protein sequence: CASSYLGRAPATQYF.

This clonotype occurred many times. The V and J genes are TRBV24-1 and TRBJ2-2, with 7 bases fitting TRBD1. With 4 bases clipped from V and 3 bases from J, the junction kept 4 bases outside the gene matches. The CDR3 consists of 15 residues. CDR1 and CDR2 from the germline V gene are KGHDR and SFDVKD. Written as DNA, the CDR3 is TGTGCCACCAGTGAGGCGACAGGGTACACCGGGGAGCTGTTTTTT. Amino acids: CATSEATGYTGELFF.

This clonotype appeared many times. The rearrangement uses TRBV10-2 and TRBJ2-2, with 9 bases matching TRBD2. The CDR3 is 16 residues long. V lost 0 bases and J lost 6; bases outside the gene matches: 5. CDR1 and CDR2 (germline): WSHSY, SAAADI. The CDR3 sequence: CASSESGAGGPGELFF. CDR3 coding DNA: TGCGCCAGCAGTGAGTCGGGAGCGGGGGGCCCCGGGGAGCTGTTTTTT.

This clonotype has at least ten counts. The chain recombines TRBV12-3 or TRBV12-4 with TRBJ1-5; no reliable D call. The CDR3 covers 16 residues. V was cut by 6 bases and J by 0 bases, with 15 bases left in between. The CDR3 is CASSLFGGNSNQPQHF. CDR3 sequence (DNA): TGTGCCAGCAGCCTTTTTGGAGGCAATAGCAATCAGCCCCAGCATTTT.

This chain joins TRBV5-1 and TRBJ1-1; D unclear. V dropped 3 bases and J dropped 2 bases, with 8 bases sitting between them. The CDR3 runs to 13 residues. Germline assignment: CDR1 SGHRS and CDR2 YFSETQ. The CDR3 DNA is TGCGCCAGCAGCTACGACACCAACACTGAAGCTTTCTTT. Encoded protein: CASSYDTNTEAFF.

The sample holds a few counts of this clonotype. The chain uses TRBV9 and TRBJ2-7; D may be TRBD2 (5 bases). CDR3 length equals 15 residues. Germline V gene lookup returns CDR1 SGDLS and CDR2 YYNGEE. The germline V and J ends were trimmed by 0 bases and 4 bases, with 14 bases remaining between them. The CDR3: CASSVDGRGLYEQYF. DNA for the CDR3: TGTGCCAGCAGCGTAGACGGGCGAGGGCTATACGAGCAGTACTTC.

The V gene is TRBV7-9, the J gene TRBJ2-1, with D uncertain. The germline V gene has CDR1 SEHNR and CDR2 FQNEAQ (reference sequence). The CDR3 contains 15 residues. V dropped 4 bases and J dropped 6 bases, with 16 bases sitting between them. The CDR3 protein is CASSSRVKLGNEQFF. The CDR3 DNA reads as TGTGCCAGCAGCTCCCGGGTCAAGCTGGGCAATGAGCAGTTCTTC.

The V call is TRBV29-1, the J call TRBJ2-3; D possibly corresponds to TRBD2 (6 bases). This CDR3 contains 13 residues. Trimming took off 4 bases at V and 4 bases at J, with 12 bases between the two ends. Per germline, CDR1 SQVTM and CDR2 ANQGSEA. The CDR3 DNA follows: TGCAGCGTTGGGCGGGACTTATCAGATACGCAGTATTTT. Amino acids: CSVGRDLSDTQYF.

The chain carries TRBV28 and TRBJ2-3; D not certain. Germline CDR1 MDHEN, CDR2 SYDVKM. The V and J ends lost 3 bases and 0 bases respectively, with 10 bases between them. The CDR3 is 15 residues long. This CDR3 is CASSFRSRSTDTQYF. DNA of the CDR3: TGTGCCAGCAGTTTTCGCAGTCGGAGCACAGATACGCAGTATTTT.

This clonotype appeared a few times. The V and J genes are TRBV29-1 and TRBJ2-1; 7 bases agree with TRBD2. From germline, CDR1 is SQVTM and CDR2 ANQGSEA. The V and J ends lost 4 bases and 7 bases, in that order; junction bases with no gene match: 4. This CDR3 has 12 residues. The CDR3 loop is CSVAAGWNEQFF. CDR3 bases: TGCAGCGTTGCAGCGGGGTGGAATGAGCAGTTCTTC.